The 7 T cell receptor beta chains in this list originate from one sample, sequenced in a study of OX40 agonist ivuxolimab in advanced cancers. Assay used: immunoSEQ multiplex PCR; TCRdb lists only in-frame clones, some missing. The sample records 50,000 or so clones, 86% being singletons. This material consisted of CD4+ or CD8+ T cells sorted from blood, taken in a trial of the OX40 agonist ivuxolimab. The receptors stem from an adult with an advanced solid tumor such as melanoma, head and neck, liver or kidney cancer.

The chain carries TRBV19 and TRBJ2-1, with 8 bases aligning to TRBD2. This CDR3 region has 16 residues. The V gene end was trimmed by 5 bases and the J gene end by 5 bases; junction bases not matched to a gene: 11. Looked up from germline, CDR1 is LNHDA and CDR2 is SQIVND (reference sequence). CDR3 in DNA: TGTGCCAGTAGTGCTGCGGGGGCGGGGGGTAACAATGAGCAGTTCTTC. Translation: CASSAAGAGGNNEQFF.

The V call is TRBV5-4, the J call TRBJ1-2, with D perhaps TRBD1 (6 bases). This CDR3 has 17 amino acids. The germline V gene encodes CDR1 SGHNT and CDR2 YYREEE (reference sequence). The ends were cut back, 1 base at V and 4 bases at J, with 20 bases in the middle. The CDR3 is CASSLWGPTPESYGYTF. The DNA for the CDR3 is TGTGCCAGCAGCTTGTGGGGGCCCACACCGGAATCCTATGGCTACACCTTC.

The genes are TRBV11-2 and TRBJ2-2; D is ambiguous. The CDR3 loop spans 12 amino acids. Germline CDR1 SGHAT, CDR2 FQNNGV. V was trimmed by 5 bases and J by 8 bases, leaving 9 bases between them. The CDR3 DNA is TGTGCCAGCAGCCCCAGCCCGGGGGAGCTGTTTTTT. This gives the protein CASSPSPGELFF. The full variable domain, its missing parts supplied by reference TRBV11-2 and TRBJ2-2, is EAGVAQSPRYKIIEKRQSVAFWCNPISGHATLYWYQQILGQGPKLLIQFQNNGVVDDSQLPKDRFSAERLKGVDSTLKIQPAKLEDSAVYLCASSPSPGELFFGEGSRLTVL.

The chain recombines TRBV11-2 with TRBJ2-2; the D is unclear. The CDR3 extends over 14 amino acids. In germline, CDR1 is SGHAT, CDR2 FQNNGV. V dropped 0 bases and J dropped 2 bases, with 4 bases sitting between them. This chain's CDR3 is CASSLDHNTGELFF. CDR3 nucleotides: TGTGCCAGCAGCTTAGATCATAACACCGGGGAGCTGTTTTTT.

This clone was detected only once. This sequence joins TRBV18 and TRBJ1-1; the match to TRBD1 covers 10 bases. Germline CDR1 reads KGHSH; CDR2 reads LQKENI. V gave up 3 bases and J gave up 4 bases; unmatched junction bases: 2. The CDR3 covers 14 residues. DNA of the CDR3: TGTGCCAGCTCACCGGGACAGGGGCCCACTGAAGCTTTCTTT. It encodes CASSPGQGPTEAFF.

The chain employs TRBV4-2 and TRBJ2-7, with a tentative D call TRBD1 (5 bases). The CDR3 length is 13 residues. Germline V gene lookup returns CDR1 LGHNA and CDR2 YNFKEQ. The V end lost 0 bases, the J end lost 7 bases, and 10 bases lay between the germline ends. CDR3 sequence: CASSQDQGREQYF. In nucleotides, the CDR3 is TGTGCCAGCAGCCAAGATCAGGGCAGAGAGCAGTACTTC.

This chain uses TRBV10-3 with TRBJ2-1, with D tentatively TRBD1 (6 bases). Trimming removed 3 bases from V and 8 bases from J, with 8 bases in between. Germline CDR1 is ENHRY and CDR2 is SYGVKD. The CDR3 is 12 amino acids. The CDR3 sequence is CAISEQGYEQFF. DNA for the CDR3: TGTGCCATCAGTGAACAGGGCTATGAGCAGTTCTTC.